A selection of T cell receptor beta chains follows, all from one sample in a study of blood T cells in healthy people across ages. TCRdb processed the 5' RACE reads anew with MiXCR; each CDR3 protein has one entry. Found here are 1.5 million to 2 million distinct CDR3 sequences, approximately 32% of them singletons; the top ten hold about 11%. The material sequenced was blood. Receptors were obtained from a woman aged 25 to 39 in good health. Both conserved end residues are part of each CDR3. A D gene is named only where the DNA matches it firmly. The size entry is marked missing in some rows and otherwise reads once, few, many or a size class.

abundance: NA; j_gene: TRBJ1-1; v_gene: TRBV5-1; d_gene: NA; CDR3nt: TGCGCCAGCACCCCTGGGGGGGGCGGGATGAACACTGAAGCTTTCTTT; CDR3aa: CASTPGGGGMNTEAFF
abundance: NA; j_gene: TRBJ1-1; v_gene: TRBV4-1; d_gene: NA; CDR3nt: TGCGCCAGCAGCCGCGGTTGGCTAGGTATGAACACTGAAGCTTTCTTT; CDR3aa: CASSRGWLGMNTEAFF
abundance: many; j_gene: TRBJ2-7; v_gene: TRBV29-1; d_gene: NA; CDR3nt: TGCAGCGTGGTCGAATCGGACGGGCCCTACGAGCAGTACTTC; CDR3aa: CSVVESDGPYEQYF
abundance: NA; j_gene: TRBJ2-7; v_gene: TRBV18; d_gene: TRBD1; CDR3nt: TGTGCCAGCTCACCAGGGGACAGGGTGGGCGAGCAGTACTTC; CDR3aa: CASSPGDRVGEQYF
abundance: once; j_gene: TRBJ2-3; v_gene: TRBV20-1; d_gene: NA; CDR3nt: TGCAGTGCCCGCGGGCGGTGGTCCCAGACAGATACGCAGTATTTT; CDR3aa: CSARGRWSQTDTQYF
abundance: few; j_gene: TRBJ2-7; v_gene: TRBV28; d_gene: TRBD1; CDR3nt: TGTGCCAGCAGTTTTCCACAGGGGGCCGCGACGACCTTAAACTACGAGCAGTACTTC; CDR3aa: CASSFPQGAATTLNYEQYF
abundance: few; j_gene: TRBJ2-3; v_gene: TRBV9; d_gene: NA; CDR3nt: TGTGCCAGCAGCCATATATCGACAGGTAACACAGATACGCAGTATTTT; CDR3aa: CASSHISTGNTDTQYF
abundance: few; j_gene: TRBJ2-4; v_gene: TRBV11-2; d_gene: TRBD2; CDR3nt: TGTGCCAGCAGCGTTACCGGACGGGAGGCCCCGGGAAACATTCAGTACTTC; CDR3aa: CASSVTGREAPGNIQYF
abundance: NA; j_gene: TRBJ1-4; v_gene: TRBV20-1; d_gene: NA; CDR3nt: TGCAGTGCCGGACAGCCTAATTCTGAAAAACTGTTTTTT; CDR3aa: CSAGQPNSEKLFF
abundance: NA; j_gene: TRBJ1-1; v_gene: TRBV7-9; d_gene: TRBD1; CDR3nt: TGTGCCAGCAGAAGACAGGGGGAGAACACTGAAGCTTTCTTT; CDR3aa: CASRRQGENTEAFF
abundance: few; j_gene: TRBJ1-4; v_gene: TRBV18; d_gene: NA; CDR3nt: TGTGCCAGCTCACCGCCCAATAATGAAAAACTGTTTTTT; CDR3aa: CASSPPNNEKLFF
abundance: NA; j_gene: TRBJ2-7; v_gene: TRBV30; d_gene: NA; CDR3nt: TGTGCCTGGAGTGTAGCCGGGGCCTACGAGCAGTACTTC; CDR3aa: CAWSVAGAYEQYF
abundance: few; j_gene: TRBJ1-2; v_gene: TRBV28; d_gene: NA; CDR3nt: TGTGTCAGCAGTTCCCTGCCCTCTAACTATGGCTACACCTTC; CDR3aa: CVSSSLPSNYGYTF
abundance: NA; j_gene: TRBJ2-1; v_gene: TRBV20-1; d_gene: NA; CDR3nt: TGCAGTGCGGAGGGACTGCCCAATGAGCAGTTCTTC; CDR3aa: CSAEGLPNEQFF
abundance: NA; j_gene: TRBJ1-4; v_gene: TRBV7-2; d_gene: NA; CDR3nt: TGTGCCAGCAGCCTCCCGGGTGGGTTTAATGAAAAACTGTTTTTT; CDR3aa: CASSLPGGFNEKLFF
abundance: many; j_gene: TRBJ1-1; v_gene: TRBV12-3/TRBV12-4; d_gene: NA; CDR3nt: TGTGCCAGCAGCCGGGGGGCCCCGAACACTGAAGCTTTCTTT; CDR3aa: CASSRGAPNTEAFF
abundance: NA; j_gene: TRBJ1-2; v_gene: TRBV12-5; d_gene: TRBD1; CDR3nt: TGTGCTAGTGGCGGGACAGGGGGCCTCTATGGCTACACCTTC; CDR3aa: CASGGTGGLYGYTF
abundance: few; j_gene: TRBJ1-5; v_gene: TRBV4-1; d_gene: NA; CDR3nt: TGCGCCAGCAGCCAAGAGGGGCAGGATTTTAGCAATCAGCCCCAGCATTTT; CDR3aa: CASSQEGQDFSNQPQHF
abundance: few; j_gene: TRBJ2-3; v_gene: TRBV10-3; d_gene: NA; CDR3nt: TGTGCCATCGGTATCACAGATACGCAGTATTTT; CDR3aa: CAIGITDTQYF
abundance: NA; j_gene: TRBJ2-7; v_gene: TRBV4-1; d_gene: TRBD2; CDR3nt: TGCGCCAGCAGCCAAATCCGCGGGGGGGTGCTTAGCTCCTACGAGCAGTACTTC; CDR3aa: CASSQIRGGVLSSYEQYF
abundance: NA; j_gene: TRBJ2-1; v_gene: TRBV7-9; d_gene: TRBD2; CDR3nt: TGTGCCAGCAGCCCTAGACTAGCGGAGAGGAACAATGAGCAGTTCTTC; CDR3aa: CASSPRLAERNNEQFF
abundance: few; j_gene: TRBJ2-1; v_gene: TRBV4-1; d_gene: TRBD2; CDR3nt: TGCGCCAGCAGCCGGGGGACTAGCTCTGAGCAGTTCTTC; CDR3aa: CASSRGTSSEQFF
abundance: NA; j_gene: TRBJ2-1; v_gene: TRBV20-1; d_gene: TRBD2; CDR3nt: TGCAGTGCCCAAGAACTAGCGCGGTTCAATGAGCAGTTCTTC; CDR3aa: CSAQELARFNEQFF
abundance: few; j_gene: TRBJ1-5; v_gene: TRBV20-1; d_gene: NA; CDR3nt: TGCAGTGCTCGATCAGCCCAGGATAGCAATCAGCCCCAGCATTTT; CDR3aa: CSARSAQDSNQPQHF
abundance: NA; j_gene: TRBJ1-2; v_gene: TRBV20-1; d_gene: NA; CDR3nt: TGCAGTGCAACTATTCAGGGGTGGGGCTACACCTTC; CDR3aa: CSATIQGWGYTF
abundance: few; j_gene: TRBJ2-2; v_gene: TRBV9; d_gene: TRBD1; CDR3nt: TGTGCCAGCAGCGTAAGGGACAGGGAGTGGGGCCAACCCGGGGAGCTGTTTTTT; CDR3aa: CASSVRDREWGQPGELFF
abundance: NA; j_gene: TRBJ2-7; v_gene: TRBV20-1; d_gene: TRBD2; CDR3nt: TGCAGTGCTAGAGGACTAGCGAGTACGTACGAGCAGTACTTC; CDR3aa: CSARGLASTYEQYF
abundance: NA; j_gene: TRBJ2-3; v_gene: TRBV9; d_gene: NA; CDR3nt: TGTGCCAGCAGCCCCGGGGGAGGATTTTCAGATACGCAGTATTTT; CDR3aa: CASSPGGGFSDTQYF
abundance: NA; j_gene: TRBJ1-5; v_gene: TRBV7-9; d_gene: NA; CDR3nt: TGTGCCAGCAGCTTCTCAGGGATAGATCAGCCCCAGCATTTT; CDR3aa: CASSFSGIDQPQHF
abundance: NA; j_gene: TRBJ1-5; v_gene: TRBV28; d_gene: NA; CDR3nt: TGTGCCAGCATTGACCCAACAGCCCTACTGGGGCCCCAGCATTTT; CDR3aa: CASIDPTALLGPQHF
abundance: few; j_gene: TRBJ1-2; v_gene: TRBV28; d_gene: NA; CDR3nt: TGTGCCAGCAGTTTCCGGGGCGCCGGTGGCTACACCTTC; CDR3aa: CASSFRGAGGYTF
abundance: many; j_gene: TRBJ2-1; v_gene: TRBV5-1; d_gene: NA; CDR3nt: TGCGCCAGCAGCTCCTACTCCACAGGGACGTGGAATGAGCAGTTCTTC; CDR3aa: CASSSYSTGTWNEQFF